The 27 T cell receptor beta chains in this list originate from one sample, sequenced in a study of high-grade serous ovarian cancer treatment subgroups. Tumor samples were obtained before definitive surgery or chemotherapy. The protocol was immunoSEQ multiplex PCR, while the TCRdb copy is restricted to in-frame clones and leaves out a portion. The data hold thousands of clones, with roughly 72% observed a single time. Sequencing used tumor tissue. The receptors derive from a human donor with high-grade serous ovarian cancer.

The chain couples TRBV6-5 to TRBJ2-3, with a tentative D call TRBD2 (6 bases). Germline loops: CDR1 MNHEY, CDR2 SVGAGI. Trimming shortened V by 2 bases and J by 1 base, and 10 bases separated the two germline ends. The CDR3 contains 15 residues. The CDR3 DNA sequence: TGTGCCAGCAGTTACGGGGCTAGCGGCACAGATACGCAGTATTTT. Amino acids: CASSYGASGTDTQYF.

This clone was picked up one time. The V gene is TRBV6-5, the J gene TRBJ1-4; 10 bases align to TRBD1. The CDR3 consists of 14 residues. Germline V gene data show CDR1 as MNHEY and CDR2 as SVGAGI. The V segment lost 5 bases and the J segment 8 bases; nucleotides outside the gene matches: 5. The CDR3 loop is CASSDRGQSEKLFF. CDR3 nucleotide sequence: TGTGCCAGCAGTGACAGGGGGCAAAGCGAAAAACTGTTTTTT.

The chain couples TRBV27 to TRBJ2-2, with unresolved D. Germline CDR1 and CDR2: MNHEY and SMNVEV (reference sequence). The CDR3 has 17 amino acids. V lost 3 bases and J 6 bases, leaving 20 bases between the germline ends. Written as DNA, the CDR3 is TGTGCCAGCAGTTTTAGGGCGTTCCGGCCCGAGGCCGGGGAGCTGTTTTTT. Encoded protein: CASSFRAFRPEAGELFF.

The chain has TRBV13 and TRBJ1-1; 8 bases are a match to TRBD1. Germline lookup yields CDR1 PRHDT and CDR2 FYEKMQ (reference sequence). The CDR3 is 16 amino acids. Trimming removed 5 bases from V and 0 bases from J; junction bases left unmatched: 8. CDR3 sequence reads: CASSRTGRFVNTEAFF. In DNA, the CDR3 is TGTGCCAGCAGCCGGACAGGGAGATTTGTGAACACTGAAGCTTTCTTT.

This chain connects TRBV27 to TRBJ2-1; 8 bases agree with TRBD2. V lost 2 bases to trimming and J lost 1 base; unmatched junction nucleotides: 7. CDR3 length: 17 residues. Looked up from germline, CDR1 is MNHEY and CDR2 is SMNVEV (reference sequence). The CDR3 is CASSLAGGPFSYNEQFF. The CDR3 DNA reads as TGTGCCAGCAGTTTAGCGGGGGGCCCCTTTTCCTACAATGAGCAGTTCTTC.

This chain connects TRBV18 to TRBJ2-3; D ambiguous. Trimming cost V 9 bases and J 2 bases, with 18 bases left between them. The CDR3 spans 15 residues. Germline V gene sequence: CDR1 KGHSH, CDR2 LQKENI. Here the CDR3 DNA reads TGTGCCAGTTCGCCTTACAGAGCAACCACAGATACGCAGTATTTT. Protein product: CASSPYRATTDTQYF. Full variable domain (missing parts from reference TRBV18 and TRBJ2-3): NAGVMQNPRHLVRRRGQEARLRCSPMKGHSHVYWYRQLPEEGLKFMVYLQKENIIDESGMPKERFSAEFPKEGPSILRIQQVVRGDSAAYFCASSPYRATTDTQYFGPGTRLTVL.

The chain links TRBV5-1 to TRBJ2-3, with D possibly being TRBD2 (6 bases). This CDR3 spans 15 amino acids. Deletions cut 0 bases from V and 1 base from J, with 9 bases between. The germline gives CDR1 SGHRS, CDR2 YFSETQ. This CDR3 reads CASSLAGGGTDTQYF. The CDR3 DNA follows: TGCGCCAGCAGCTTGGCCGGGGGTGGCACAGATACGCAGTATTTT. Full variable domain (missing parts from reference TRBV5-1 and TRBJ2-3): KAGVTQTPRYLIKTRGQQVTLSCSPISGHRSVSWYQQTPGQGLQFLFEYFSETQRNKGNFPGRFSGRQFSNSRSEMNVSTLELGDSALYLCASSLAGGGTDTQYFGPGTRLTVL.

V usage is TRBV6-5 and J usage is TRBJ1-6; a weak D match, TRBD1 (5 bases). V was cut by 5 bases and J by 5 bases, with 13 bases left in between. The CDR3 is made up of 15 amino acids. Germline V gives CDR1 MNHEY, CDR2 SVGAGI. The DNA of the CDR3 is TGTGCCAGCAGTACCTCGGGACGGGATAATTCACCCCTCCACTTT. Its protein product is CASSTSGRDNSPLHF.

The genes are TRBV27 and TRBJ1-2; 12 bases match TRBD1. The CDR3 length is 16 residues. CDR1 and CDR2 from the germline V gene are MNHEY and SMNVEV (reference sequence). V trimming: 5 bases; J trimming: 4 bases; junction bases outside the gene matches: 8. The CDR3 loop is CASSPRDRGLLYGYTF. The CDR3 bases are TGTGCCAGCAGTCCCAGGGACAGGGGGCTTCTCTATGGCTACACCTTC.

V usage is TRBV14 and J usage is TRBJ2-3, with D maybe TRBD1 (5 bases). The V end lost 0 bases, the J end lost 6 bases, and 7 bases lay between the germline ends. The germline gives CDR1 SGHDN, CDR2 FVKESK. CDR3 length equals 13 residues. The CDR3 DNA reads TGTGCCAGCAGCCAAGATTCAGGGGATACGCAGTATTTT. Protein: CASSQDSGDTQYF.

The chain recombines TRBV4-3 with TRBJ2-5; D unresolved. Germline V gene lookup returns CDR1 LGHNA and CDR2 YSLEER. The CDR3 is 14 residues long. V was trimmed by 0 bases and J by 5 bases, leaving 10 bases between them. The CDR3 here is CASSQEAWRETQYF. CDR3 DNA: TGCGCCAGCAGCCAAGAGGCCTGGCGGGAGACCCAGTACTTC.

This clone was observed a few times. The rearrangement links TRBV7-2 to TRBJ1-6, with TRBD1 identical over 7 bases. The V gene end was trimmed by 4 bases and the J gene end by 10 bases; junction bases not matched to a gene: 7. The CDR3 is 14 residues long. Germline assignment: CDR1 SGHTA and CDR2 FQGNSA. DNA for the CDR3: TGTGCCAGCAGCTCACAGGGGCGGGTATCACCCCTCCACTTT. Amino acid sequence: CASSSQGRVSPLHF.

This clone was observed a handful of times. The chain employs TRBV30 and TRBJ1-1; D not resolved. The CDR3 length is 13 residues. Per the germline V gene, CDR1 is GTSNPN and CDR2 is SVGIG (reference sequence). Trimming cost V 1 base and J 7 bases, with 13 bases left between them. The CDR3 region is CAWSGGYSLEAFF. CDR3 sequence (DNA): TGTGCCTGGAGTGGGGGTTATAGCCTTGAAGCTTTCTTT.

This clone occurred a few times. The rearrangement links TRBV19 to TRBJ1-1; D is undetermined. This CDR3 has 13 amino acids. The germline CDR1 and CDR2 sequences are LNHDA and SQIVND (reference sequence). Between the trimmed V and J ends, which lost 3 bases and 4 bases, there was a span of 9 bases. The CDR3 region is CASSIGGSTEAFF. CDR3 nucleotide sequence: TGTGCCAGTAGTATTGGAGGGAGCACTGAAGCTTTCTTT.

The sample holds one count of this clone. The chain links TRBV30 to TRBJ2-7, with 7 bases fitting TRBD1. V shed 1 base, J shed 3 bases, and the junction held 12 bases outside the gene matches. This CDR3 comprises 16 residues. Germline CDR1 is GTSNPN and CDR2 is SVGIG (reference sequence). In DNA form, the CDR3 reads TGTGCCTGGAGTGCCCCCCCGGGACAGCTTTACTACGAGCAGTACTTC. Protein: CAWSAPPGQLYYEQYF.

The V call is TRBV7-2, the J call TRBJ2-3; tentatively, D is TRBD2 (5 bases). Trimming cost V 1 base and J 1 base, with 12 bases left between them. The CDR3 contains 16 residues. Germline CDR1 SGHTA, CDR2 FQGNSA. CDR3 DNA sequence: TGTGCCAGCAGCTTAGACGTGGGAGACGGCACAGATACGCAGTATTTT. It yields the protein CASSLDVGDGTDTQYF.

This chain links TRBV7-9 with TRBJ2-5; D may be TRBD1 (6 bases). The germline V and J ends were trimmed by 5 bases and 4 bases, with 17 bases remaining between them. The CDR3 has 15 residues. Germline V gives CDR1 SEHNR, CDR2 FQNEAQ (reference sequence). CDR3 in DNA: TGTGCCAGCAGCACCTACAGGGACCAGGGAGAGACCCAGTACTTC. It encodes CASSTYRDQGETQYF.

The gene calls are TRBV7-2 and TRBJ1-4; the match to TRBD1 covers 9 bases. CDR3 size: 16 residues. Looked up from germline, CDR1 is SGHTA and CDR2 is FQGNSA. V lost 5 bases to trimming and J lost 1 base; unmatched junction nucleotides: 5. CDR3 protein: CASSRTGDGTNEKLFF. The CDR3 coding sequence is TGTGCCAGCAGCAGGACAGGGGATGGAACTAATGAAAAACTGTTTTTT.

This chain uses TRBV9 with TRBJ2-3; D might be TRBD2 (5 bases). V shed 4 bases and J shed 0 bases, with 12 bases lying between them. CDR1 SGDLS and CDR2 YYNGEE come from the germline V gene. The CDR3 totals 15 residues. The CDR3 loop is CASSPRLFSTDTQYF. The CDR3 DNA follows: TGTGCCAGCAGCCCCCGACTATTTAGCACAGATACGCAGTATTTT.

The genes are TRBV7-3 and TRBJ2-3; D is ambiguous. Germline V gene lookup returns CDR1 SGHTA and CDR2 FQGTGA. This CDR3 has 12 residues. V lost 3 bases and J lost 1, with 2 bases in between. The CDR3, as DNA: TGTGCCAGCAGCTTGGGCACAGATACGCAGTATTTT. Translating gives CASSLGTDTQYF. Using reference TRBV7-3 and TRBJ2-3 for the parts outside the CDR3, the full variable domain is GAGVSQTPSNKVTEKGKYVELRCDPISGHTALYWYRQSLGQGPEFLIYFQGTGAADDSGLPNDRFFAVRPEGSVSTLKIQRTERGDSAVYLCASSLGTDTQYFGPGTRLTVL.

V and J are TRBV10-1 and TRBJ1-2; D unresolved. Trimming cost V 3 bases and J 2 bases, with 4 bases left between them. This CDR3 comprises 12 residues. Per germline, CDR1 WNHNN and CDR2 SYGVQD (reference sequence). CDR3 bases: TGCGCCAGCAGTGACCTCAACTATGGCTACACCTTC. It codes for CASSDLNYGYTF.

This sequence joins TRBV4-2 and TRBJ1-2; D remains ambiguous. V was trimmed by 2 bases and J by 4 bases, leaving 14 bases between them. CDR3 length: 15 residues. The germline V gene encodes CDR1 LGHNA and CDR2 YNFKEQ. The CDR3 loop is CASSQPPDGVYGYTF. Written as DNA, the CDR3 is TGTGCCAGCAGCCAACCTCCCGACGGGGTCTATGGCTACACCTTC.

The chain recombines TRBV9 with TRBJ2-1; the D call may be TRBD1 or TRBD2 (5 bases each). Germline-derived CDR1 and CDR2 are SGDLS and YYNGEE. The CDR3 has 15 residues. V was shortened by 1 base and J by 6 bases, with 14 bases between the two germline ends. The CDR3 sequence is CASSVLSGTVNEQFF. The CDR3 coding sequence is TGTGCCAGCAGCGTACTTTCGGGGACGGTCAATGAGCAGTTCTTC.

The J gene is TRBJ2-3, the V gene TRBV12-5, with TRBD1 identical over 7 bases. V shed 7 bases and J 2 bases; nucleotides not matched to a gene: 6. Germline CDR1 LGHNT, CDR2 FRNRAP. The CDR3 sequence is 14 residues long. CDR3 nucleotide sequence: TGTGCTAGTGATCTGGGACAGAACACAGATACGCAGTATTTT. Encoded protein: CASDLGQNTDTQYF.

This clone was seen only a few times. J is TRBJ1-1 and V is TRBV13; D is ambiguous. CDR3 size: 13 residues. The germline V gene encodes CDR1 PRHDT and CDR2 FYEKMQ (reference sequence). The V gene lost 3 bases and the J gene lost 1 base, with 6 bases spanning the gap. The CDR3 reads CASSLTQNTEAFF. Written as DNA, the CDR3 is TGTGCCAGCAGCTTGACCCAGAACACTGAAGCTTTCTTT.

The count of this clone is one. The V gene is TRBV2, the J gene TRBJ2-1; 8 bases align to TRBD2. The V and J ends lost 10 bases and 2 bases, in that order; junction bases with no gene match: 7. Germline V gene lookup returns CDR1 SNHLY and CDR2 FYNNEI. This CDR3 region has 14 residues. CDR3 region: CATQTSDTYNEQFF. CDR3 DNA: TGTGCCACCCAGACTAGCGACACCTACAATGAGCAGTTCTTC.

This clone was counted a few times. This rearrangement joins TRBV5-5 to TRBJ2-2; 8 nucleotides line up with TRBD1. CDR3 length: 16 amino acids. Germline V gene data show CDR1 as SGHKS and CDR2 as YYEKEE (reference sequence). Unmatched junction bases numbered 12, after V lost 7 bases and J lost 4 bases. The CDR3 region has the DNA TGTGCCAGCGAACCCAGAACAGGGGGTGGCACCGGGGAGCTGTTTTTT. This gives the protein CASEPRTGGGTGELFF.